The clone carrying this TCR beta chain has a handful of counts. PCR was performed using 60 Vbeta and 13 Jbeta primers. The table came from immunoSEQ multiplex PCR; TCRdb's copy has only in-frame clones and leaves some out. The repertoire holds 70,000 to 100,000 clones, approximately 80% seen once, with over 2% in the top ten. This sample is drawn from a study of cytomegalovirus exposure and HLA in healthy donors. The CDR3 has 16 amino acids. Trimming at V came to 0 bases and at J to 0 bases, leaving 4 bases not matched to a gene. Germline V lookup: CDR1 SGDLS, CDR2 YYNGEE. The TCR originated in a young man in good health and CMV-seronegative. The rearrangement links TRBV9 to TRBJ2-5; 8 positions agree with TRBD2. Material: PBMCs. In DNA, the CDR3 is TGTGCCAGCAGCGTAGCGGGCGGGGGGTACCAAGAGACCCAGTACTTC. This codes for CASSVAGGGYQETQYF.